This T cell receptor beta chain is drawn from a study of cytomegalovirus exposure and HLA in healthy donors. Study results and caveats: Some V segments, TRBV6-2 and TRBV6-3 among them, were indistinguishable and were therefore excluded.

The CDR3 has 14 residues. The germline V and J ends were trimmed by 7 bases and 2 bases, with 17 bases remaining between them. CDR1 and CDR2 (germline): SQVTM, ANQGSEA. Vbeta (60) and Jbeta (13) primers were used in the PCR. The protocol was immunoSEQ multiplex PCR, while the TCRdb copy is restricted to in-frame clones and leaves out a portion. This sample has more than 200,000 clones, with around 85% found just once. As for this clone: Its target is unknown.

This TCR came from a human donor in good health. The specimen sequenced was PBMCs. V usage is TRBV29-1 and J usage is TRBJ1-1, with D tentatively TRBD1 (5 bases). The CDR3 nucleotides read TGCAGCGCAAGCCCATGGACACGAAACACTGAAGCTTTCTTT. Translating it yields CSASPWTRNTEAFF.